Sequencing of this T cell receptor beta chain was carried out in a study of blood T cell repertoires in COVID-19. Trimming took 4 bases from V and 1 from J, leaving 14 bases between them. The germline V gene has CDR1 SGHNT and CDR2 YYREEE (reference sequence). The CDR3 has 15 amino acids. This clone turned up a few times. Authors' data handling: Estimation of nucleated cell counts was performed using reference gene primer amplification. Using immunoSEQ multiplex PCR, the repertoire was profiled, and TCRdb retains in-frame clones only, with some absent. The V and J calls and the clone size are those of that table, but D and trimming were determined from the DNA. The sample contains about 250,000 clones, 80% to 90% of which appear only once.

Sequenced: PBMCs or T cells enriched from blood (not recorded which). The receptor comes from a man aged 35 to 55 who had recovered from COVID-19. V usage is TRBV5-4 and J usage is TRBJ1-1; D gene ambiguous. CDR3 amino acids: CASSHRTGGNTEAFF. In DNA, the CDR3 is TGTGCCAGCAGCCACCGGACCGGAGGGAACACTGAAGCTTTCTTT.